Following are 10 T cell receptor beta chains from one sample sequenced in a study of blood T cell repertoires in COVID-19 (dated by TCRdb to the early 2020s). The library was produced with the immunoSEQ multiplex PCR assay. As stored in TCRdb, this immuneACCESS dataset retains in-frame rearrangements with V and J assigned. A fraction of the clones does not appear; measured against another copy, unresolved V genes explain less than half of the discrepancy, and the remainder lacks a known reason. The sample table records 450,000 to 600,000 clones; about 90% of these occur just once. The ten largest clones capture 0.7% of the sample. Material: PBMCs or T cells enriched from blood (not recorded which). The receptors shown here come from a woman younger than 35 who had recovered from COVID-19.

The J gene is TRBJ1-1, the V gene TRBV30; unclear D gene. V dropped 0 bases and J dropped 5 bases, with 13 bases sitting between them. Germline lookup yields CDR1 GTSNPN and CDR2 SVGIG (reference sequence). This CDR3 contains 14 residues. CDR3 sequence: CAWSVRGMVTEAFF. Written as DNA, the CDR3 is TGTGCCTGGAGTGTACGAGGGATGGTGACTGAAGCTTTCTTT.

This clone was found once. The chain is built from TRBV2 and TRBJ2-1, with 7 bases aligning to TRBD1. The ends lost 5 bases at V and 5 bases at J; junction bases unmatched: 3. In germline, CDR1 is SNHLY, CDR2 FYNNEI. The CDR3 covers 13 residues. CDR3 sequence reads: CASSWDRNNEQFF. For the CDR3, the DNA is TGTGCCAGCAGTTGGGACAGAAACAATGAGCAGTTCTTC. The entire variable domain, with the rest obtained from reference TRBV2 and TRBJ2-1, is as follows: EPEVTQTPSHQVTQMGQEVILRCVPISNHLYFYWYRQILGQKVEFLVSFYNNEISEKSEIFDDQFSVERPDGSNFTLKIRSTKLEDSAMYFCASSWDRNNEQFFGPGTRLTVL.

The chain joins TRBV2 to TRBJ2-7; possibly TRBD1 for D (6 bases). V dropped 7 bases and J dropped 3 bases, with 22 bases sitting between them. CDR3 size: 16 residues. CDR1 is SNHLY and CDR2 is FYNNEI in the germline V gene. CDR3 in DNA: TGTGCCAGCATAATACCTGGGGTGGGGGCCTACTACGAGCAGTACTTC. Translated: CASIIPGVGAYYEQYF.

The chain combines TRBV5-1 with TRBJ1-2; D might be TRBD1 (6 bases). The CDR3 contains 14 residues. The V and J ends lost 7 bases and 7 bases respectively, with 20 bases between them. CDR1 is SGHRS, CDR2 YFSETQ, per germline. The CDR3 reads CASLELTGNSGYTF. The CDR3 DNA reads TGCGCCAGCTTGGAATTAACAGGGAATAGTGGCTACACCTTC.

The V call is TRBV19, the J call TRBJ2-7, with D possibly TRBD1 on 6 matching bases. Germline values: CDR1 LNHDA, CDR2 SQIVND (reference sequence). V was trimmed by 3 bases and J by 2 bases, leaving 14 bases between them. The CDR3 runs 15 residues. CDR3 protein: CASSMEAGDAYEQYF. CDR3 sequence (DNA): TGTGCCAGTAGTATGGAGGCAGGGGACGCCTACGAGCAGTACTTC.

V and J are TRBV10-3 and TRBJ2-7, with a weak D call TRBD2 (5 bases). The V gene lost 2 bases and the J gene lost 5 bases, with 10 bases spanning the gap. The germline V gene encodes CDR1 ENHRY and CDR2 SYGVKD. The CDR3 is 13 residues long. DNA for the CDR3: TGTGCCATCAGTGAGGAGTTCGGGGACGAGCAGTACTTC. Protein product: CAISEEFGDEQYF.

This clone occurred a few times. The V gene is TRBV6-1, the J gene TRBJ1-3; weak D call: TRBD1 (5 bases). CDR3 length: 16 residues. Per the germline V gene, CDR1 is MNHNS and CDR2 is SASEGT. V was shortened by 3 bases and J by 4 bases, with 16 bases between the two germline ends. CDR3 amino acids: CASSDPRVASGNTIYF. Written as DNA, the CDR3 is TGTGCCAGCAGTGATCCCAGGGTTGCATCGGGAAACACCATATATTTT.

This chain uses TRBV13 with TRBJ1-1; D perhaps matches TRBD1 (5 bases). The CDR3 sequence is 14 residues long. V was pared by 2 bases and J by 3 bases, with 10 bases between. CDR1 and CDR2 (germline): PRHDT, FYEKMQ (reference sequence). The CDR3 nucleotides read TGTGCCAGCAGCTTATTTAGGGGCGACACTGAAGCTTTCTTT. It is translated as CASSLFRGDTEAFF.

V usage is TRBV15 and J usage is TRBJ1-4; 9 bases match TRBD1. Germline CDR1 is LNHNV and CDR2 is YYDKDF (reference sequence). V lost 0 bases, J lost 5 bases, and 4 bases stayed unmatched. This CDR3 region has 16 residues. CDR3 loop: CATSREGGTGNEKLFF. The CDR3 bases are TGTGCCACCAGCAGAGAGGGGGGGACAGGGAATGAAAAACTGTTTTTT.

This chain uses TRBV5-1 with TRBJ1-1; D is unclear. CDR1 and CDR2 from the germline V gene are SGHRS and YFSETQ. Trimming stripped 0 bases from V and 7 bases from J, with 10 bases between. CDR3 length equals 13 residues. CDR3 sequence: CASSLVERSEAFF. DNA for the CDR3: TGCGCCAGCAGCTTGGTAGAGCGAAGTGAAGCTTTCTTT.